This T cell receptor (beta chain) stems from a study of T cell responses to AZD1222 COVID-19 vaccine. This CDR3 region has 16 residues. Trimming removed 4 bases from V and 1 base from J; junction bases left unmatched: 4. The V gene's germline CDR1 is GTSNPN and CDR2 SVGIG (reference sequence). Findings and limits, study-wide: Unmutated variant regions are reportedly targeted by nearly half of spike-specific TCRs.

Using immunoSEQ multiplex PCR, the repertoire was profiled, and TCRdb retains in-frame clones only, with some absent. The table includes 85,000 to 100,000 clones, 85% to 90% detected once. Notes on this clone: Its antigen is not identified.

The sample was peripheral blood, taken on day 0 of AZD1222 vaccination. This rearrangement joins TRBV30 to TRBJ2-2, with 12 nucleotides matching TRBD2. The sequence was obtained from an adult in good health. This chain's CDR3 is CAWNGLAGRNTGELFF. CDR3 DNA sequence: TGTGCCTGGAATGGACTAGCGGGGAGGAACACCGGGGAGCTGTTTTTT.